This T cell receptor beta chain was retrieved from a study of control samples from healthy donors and cancer patients. This table comes from immunoSEQ multiplex PCR, and its TCRdb copy is limited to in-frame clones, with some not included. The table shows under 75,000 clones, with 90% occurring only once. The V and J ends lost 4 bases and 3 bases respectively, with 22 bases between them. Germline V CDR1 and CDR2: MNHEY, SVGEGT. The CDR3 consists of 18 residues. The sequence came from a woman in her 50s with colorectal cancer. The material sequenced was PBMCs. The rearrangement uses TRBV6-2 or TRBV6-3 and TRBJ2-1; possible D gene TRBD2, 5 bases. The CDR3 loop reads CASSSRLIQRTNYNEQFF. CDR3 nucleotide sequence: TGTGCCAGCAGTTCGCGACTAATACAGCGCACCAACTACAATGAGCAGTTCTTC.